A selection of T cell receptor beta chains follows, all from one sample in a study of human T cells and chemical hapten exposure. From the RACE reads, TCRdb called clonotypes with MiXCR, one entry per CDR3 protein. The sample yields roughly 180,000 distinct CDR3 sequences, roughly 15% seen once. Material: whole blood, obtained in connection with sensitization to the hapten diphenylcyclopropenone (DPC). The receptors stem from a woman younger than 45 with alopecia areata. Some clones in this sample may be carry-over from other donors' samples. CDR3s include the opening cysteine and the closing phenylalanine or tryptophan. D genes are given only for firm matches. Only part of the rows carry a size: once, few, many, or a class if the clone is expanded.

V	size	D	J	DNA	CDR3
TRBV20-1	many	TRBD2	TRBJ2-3	TGCAGTGCTAGGCTGCGGGGGGGAACCTATACGCAGTATTTT	CSARLRGGTYTQYF
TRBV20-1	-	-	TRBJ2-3	TGCAGTGCAGAGGACTTTTCCAGCACAGATACGCAGTATTTT	CSAEDFSSTDTQYF
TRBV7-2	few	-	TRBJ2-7	TGTGCCAGCAGCTTATCGTTGGCAGGCTGGCAACCTTACGAGCAGTACTTC	CASSLSLAGWQPYEQYF
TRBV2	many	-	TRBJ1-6	TGTGCCAGCACACCATCGGAGGATTCACCCCTCCACTTT	CASTPSEDSPLHF
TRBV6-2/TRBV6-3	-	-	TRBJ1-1	TGTGCCAGCAGCCGGGACGGAATGAACACTGAAGCTTTCTTT	CASSRDGMNTEAFF
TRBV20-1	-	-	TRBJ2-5	TGCAGTGCTAGAGATCCCATACAAGAGACCCAGTACTTC	CSARDPIQETQYF
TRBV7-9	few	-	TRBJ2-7	TGTGCCAGCAGTCGACAGGGAGGTGCTCCCTACGAGCAGTACTTC	CASSRQGGAPYEQYF
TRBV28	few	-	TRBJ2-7	TGTGCCAGCAACCCCGGGACAACCCTCTACGAGCAGTACTTC	CASNPGTTLYEQYF
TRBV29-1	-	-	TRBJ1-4	TGCAGCGTTGTGACCTCTGCTAATGAAAAACTGTTTTTT	CSVVTSANEKLFF
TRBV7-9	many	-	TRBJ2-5	TGTGCCAGCAGCTTAGCCCCGCTAGAGTACCAAGAGACCCAGTACTTC	CASSLAPLEYQETQYF
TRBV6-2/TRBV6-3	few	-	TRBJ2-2	TGTGCCAGCAGTCGAATACAGGAGTGGGAGCTGTTTTTT	CASSRIQEWELFF